A selection of T cell receptor beta chains follows, all from one sample in a study of blood T cell repertoires in COVID-19. TCRdb's table, derived via immunoSEQ multiplex PCR, lists solely in-frame clones and lacks some. The top ten hold about 1.7% of the sample, which has under 350,000 clones, around 90% seen once. Sequencing was done on a sample of PBMCs or T cells enriched from blood (not recorded which). The receptors stem from a woman aged 40 to 50 who had recovered from COVID-19. Each CDR3 is given with its conserved first and last residue. Each record gives: V gene, CDR3 protein.

TRBV5-1 | CASSHSQGAEIQTEAFF
TRBV5-1 | CASSFDGGVNTEAFF
TRBV14 | CASSQGSFSSGRRSYNEQFF
TRBV9 | CARSVMGQGGEQYF
TRBV10-3 | CAILQPGTGGNEKLFF
TRBV5-8 | CASSSTKTGAADTQYF
TRBV5-1 | CASSLGVAATYEQYF
TRBV19 | CASSPSGWLITEAFF
TRBV5-1 | CASSSGDGNSNQPQHF
TRBV6-2/TRBV6-3 | CASSRPGQGNGYTF
TRBV6-4 | CASSPTRDKANVLTF
TRBV7-8 | CASSLGGTNYGYTF
TRBV5-6 | CASSTTGPNQPQHF
TRBV15 | CATSRNRASGEQYF
TRBV6-5 | CASTEYSGQMTLRYF
TRBV9 | CASSVRMNTEAFF
TRBV18 | CASSPLAGDGSEQFF
TRBV5-1 | CASSLAGSYSPLHF
TRBV5-1 | CASSLGQNYGYTF
TRBV3-1/TRBV3-2 | CASSQDRWGLGYTF
TRBV11-2 | CASSSPTENTEAFF
TRBV20-1 | CSASSGQGDTEAFF
TRBV5-1 | CASSLGGSQTYNEQFF
TRBV5-1 | CASSGQQNTEAFF
TRBV5-1 | CASSLGQGFGETQYF
TRBV5-1 | CASSLGQTTGELFF
TRBV19 | CASSIRPQMNTEAFF
TRBV27 | CASSSPAGTRDEQFF
TRBV10-3 | CAISEGDMRASYEQYF
TRBV11-2 | CASSLYRGYTF
TRBV6-5 | CASTREVADEDEQFF
TRBV7-2 | CASSPHGTGFTEAFF
TRBV2 | CASTPPAGRAQGETQYF
TRBV18 | CASSTGTSGVTGELFF
TRBV21-1 | CASILIPTGDRDTYEQYF
TRBV4-1 | CASSPEPGQVGYEQYF
TRBV2 | CASTNPQSGGNTEAFF
TRBV5-1 | CASSPETGLRPTEAFF
TRBV19 | CASTLDRAENTEAFF
TRBV7-9 | CASRGLDSEAFF
TRBV19 | CASTTGTPNYGYTF
TRBV27 | CASSAGGLGQPQHF
TRBV14 | CASSPSRVTEQYF
TRBV24-1 | CATSDLLAVNYGYTF
TRBV7-6 | CASSPGGGRAFYEQYF
TRBV9 | CASSAGLAGASREFF
TRBV6-2/TRBV6-3 | CASSPGGTRDYEQYF
TRBV7-2 | CASSLGTGLRETQYF
TRBV4-2 | CASSPPGSPNTGELFF
TRBV2 | CASSPWTGPGEQYF
TRBV5-4 | CASSLQQGVGELFF
TRBV2 | CASSARLGRFGYGYTF
TRBV2 | CASRNPGQGLHEQFF
TRBV18 | CASSPRVRQGNTGELFF
TRBV29-1 | CSVRLQGDTEAFF
TRBV7-2 | CASSLALGLGPGELFF
TRBV5-1 | CASRQGLADTQYF
TRBV10-3 | CAISPGQGAFLGQPQHF
TRBV5-1 | CASSLGQGSDTEAFF